This entry lists 30 T cell receptor beta chains sequenced from one sample in a study of T cells in tumors and immune-related adverse events. The table came from immunoSEQ multiplex PCR; TCRdb's copy has only in-frame clones and leaves some out. The data show 9,000 to 13,000 clones, roughly 90% seen once. Specimen: lymph node tissue, collected from a patient treated with anti-PD-1 therapy. All receptors derive from a female donor with metastatic renal cell carcinoma.

The genes are TRBV7-8 and TRBJ1-1; 8 bases are a match to TRBD1. The CDR3 totals 16 residues. Looked up from germline, CDR1 is SGHVS and CDR2 is FQNEAQ. After removal of 2 bases from V and 1 base from J, the junction contained 6 bases not matched to a gene. The CDR3 coding sequence is TGTGCCAGCAGCTTACACGGGACAGGTACGAACACTGAAGCTTTCTTT. Its protein product is CASSLHGTGTNTEAFF.

J is TRBJ1-5 and V is TRBV6-5; D gene uncertain. The germline V gene has CDR1 MNHEY and CDR2 SVGAGI. This CDR3 comprises 13 residues. The V end was cut by 5 bases, the J end by 9 bases, with 14 bases between. In DNA, the CDR3 is TGTGCCAGCAGTACTCACCTTCTTGGGCCCCAGCATTTT. Residues: CASSTHLLGPQHF.

The V and J genes are TRBV10-1 and TRBJ2-2; maybe TRBD2 (5 bases). Looked up from germline, CDR1 is WNHNN and CDR2 is SYGVQD (reference sequence). Trimming left V 8 bases short and J 1 base short, with 14 bases between. The CDR3 is made up of 15 amino acids. DNA for the CDR3: TGCGCCAGCTCCTTACAAGGAGGGAACACCGGGGAGCTGTTTTTT. Amino acid sequence: CASSLQGGNTGELFF.

This clone showed up just a few times. The rearrangement links TRBV18 to TRBJ2-6, with 12 bases aligning to TRBD2. Per the germline V gene, CDR1 is KGHSH and CDR2 is LQKENI. CDR3 size: 18 residues. Trimming cost V 6 bases and J 0 bases; bases outside gene matches: 6. CDR3 nucleotide sequence: TGTGCCAGCTCGACAACTAGCGGGGGGACCTCTGGGGCCAACGTCCTGACTTTC. It yields the protein CASSTTSGGTSGANVLTF. Full variable domain (outside the CDR3, taken from reference TRBV18 and TRBJ2-6): NAGVMQNPRHLVRRRGQEARLRCSPMKGHSHVYWYRQLPEEGLKFMVYLQKENIIDESGMPKERFSAEFPKEGPSILRIQQVVRGDSAAYFCASSTTSGGTSGANVLTFGAGSRLTVL.

This clone has just one count. This chain joins TRBV27 and TRBJ2-2; the match to TRBD2 covers 7 bases. There are 19 residues in the CDR3. J was trimmed by 3 bases and V by 7 bases; bases with no gene match: 20. CDR1 and CDR2 (germline): MNHEY, SMNVEV (reference sequence). The CDR3 DNA reads as TGTGCCAGCACCTTTCGATTTCAGGTCCAGCGGGGATACACCGGGGAGCTGTTTTTT. This codes for CASTFRFQVQRGYTGELFF.

This clone has a single count. The chain is built from TRBV25-1 and TRBJ2-4; 8 nucleotides align to TRBD1. From germline, CDR1 is MGHDK and CDR2 SYGVNS. V gave up 1 base and J gave up 0 bases; unmatched junction bases: 8. CDR3 length equals 18 residues. The CDR3 coding sequence is TGTGCCAGCAGTGAATCTTATTGGCAGGGGGCAGCCAAAAACATTCAGTACTTC. It yields the protein CASSESYWQGAAKNIQYF.

The J gene is TRBJ2-7, the V gene TRBV5-1, with D maybe TRBD1 (6 bases). The CDR3 length is 15 residues. Deletions cut 2 bases from V and 6 bases from J, with 18 bases between. The V gene's germline CDR1 is SGHRS and CDR2 YFSETQ. The CDR3 region has the DNA TGCGCCAGCAGCTTTAAAATAAAGGGACATGGCGAGCAGTACTTC. Translated, it gives CASSFKIKGHGEQYF.

V usage is TRBV11-2 and J usage is TRBJ2-5; D unclear. Between the trimmed V and J ends, which lost 5 bases and 0 bases, there was a span of 13 bases. Germline CDR1 reads SGHAT; CDR2 reads FQNNGV. The CDR3 has 15 amino acids. CDR3 loop: CASSISPMYQETQYF. The CDR3 nucleotides are TGTGCCAGCAGCATTAGCCCCATGTACCAAGAGACCCAGTACTTC.

The rearrangement links TRBV6-1 to TRBJ1-3; D not resolved. The CDR3 is made up of 13 amino acids. Trimming removed 4 bases from V and 3 bases from J, with 7 bases in between. Germline CDR1 reads MNHNS; CDR2 reads SASEGT. DNA for the CDR3: TGTGCCAGCAGTGTTGAGTATGGAAACACCATATATTTT. Its translation: CASSVEYGNTIYF.

The CDR3 is CASSTRTSGILADNEQFF. The CDR3 DNA reads as TGCGCCAGCAGCACCCGGACTAGCGGGATCCTTGCCGACAATGAGCAGTTCTTC. The chain couples TRBV5-1 to TRBJ2-1; 12 positions match TRBD2. Per the germline V gene, CDR1 is SGHRS and CDR2 is YFSETQ. The CDR3 consists of 18 residues. Trimming removed 4 bases from V and 5 bases from J; junction bases left unmatched: 13.

This clone was counted once. V and J are TRBV6-4 and TRBJ1-2; the D is unclear. V was cut by 6 bases and J by 7 bases, with 21 bases left in between. Germline V CDR1 and CDR2: MRHNA, SNTAGT. This CDR3 spans 15 amino acids. The CDR3 DNA is TGTGCCAGCAGCCTCACTTCCCGGGATTCGTCTGGCTACACCTTC. It specifies CASSLTSRDSSGYTF.

The V and J genes are TRBV11-2 and TRBJ1-2; 8 bases align to TRBD1. This CDR3 has 13 amino acids. The V segment lost 7 bases and the J segment 4 bases; nucleotides outside the gene matches: 5. The germline V gene encodes CDR1 SGHAT and CDR2 FQNNGV. DNA of the CDR3: TGTGCCAGCACCGTGACAGGGGTCTATGGCTACACCTTC. Residues: CASTVTGVYGYTF.

The genes are TRBV5-1 and TRBJ2-3, with 11 nucleotides matching TRBD2. J was trimmed by 2 bases and V by 4 bases; bases with no gene match: 6. The CDR3 is 16 amino acids. In germline, CDR1 is SGHRS, CDR2 YFSETQ. The CDR3 spells CASSNVAGGSTDTQYF. CDR3 bases: TGCGCCAGCAGCAATGTAGCGGGAGGGTCCACAGATACGCAGTATTTT.

The chain recombines TRBV4-1 with TRBJ1-3; 8 positions match TRBD1. CDR1 and CDR2 (germline): MGHRA, YSYEKL. The length of the CDR3 is 17 residues. V gave up 1 base and J gave up 0 bases; unmatched junction bases: 5. CDR3 bases: TGCGCCAGCAGCCAAGGCCCAACAGGGGGCTCTGGAAACACCATATATTTT. Translated, it gives CASSQGPTGGSGNTIYF.

This clone was detected a few times. The chain uses TRBV27 and TRBJ2-7; 8 bases align to TRBD1. The CDR3 is 13 amino acids. Germline V gene data show CDR1 as MNHEY and CDR2 as SMNVEV (reference sequence). V trimming: 2 bases; J trimming: 7 bases; junction bases outside the gene matches: 4. CDR3 loop: CASSLPGGEEQYF. CDR3 in DNA: TGTGCCAGCAGTTTACCAGGGGGCGAGGAGCAGTACTTC.

The CDR3 coding sequence is TGTGCTAGTGGTCCAACGACAGGGTCCTTTGGGAACACTGAAGCTTTCTTT. This sequence encodes CASGPTTGSFGNTEAFF. The V and J genes are TRBV12-5 and TRBJ1-1; 7 bases agree with TRBD1. The J segment lost 1 base and the V segment lost 5 bases, leaving 13 bases of the junction unmatched. CDR1 and CDR2 (germline): LGHNT, FRNRAP. There are 17 residues in the CDR3.

This clone has a single count. The rearrangement joins TRBV5-1 to TRBJ1-1; D is unclear. The CDR3 spans 13 residues. V lost 3 bases and J lost 7, with 13 bases in between. Per germline, CDR1 SGHRS and CDR2 YFSETQ. The CDR3 reads CASSWADRIEAFF. CDR3 nucleotides: TGCGCCAGCAGCTGGGCAGATAGAATTGAAGCTTTCTTT.

The chain is built from TRBV11-2 and TRBJ1-4; 10 nucleotides agree with TRBD1. This CDR3 is built from 13 residues. CDR1 and CDR2 (germline): SGHAT, FQNNGV. Trimming at V came to 9 bases and at J to 8 bases, leaving 6 bases not matched to a gene. The CDR3 region is CASSGTGDEKLFF. The CDR3 DNA follows: TGTGCCAGTTCCGGGACAGGGGACGAAAAACTGTTTTTT.

The chain uses TRBV5-5 and TRBJ2-7; 10 bases are a match to TRBD1. Germline V lookup: CDR1 SGHKS, CDR2 YYEKEE (reference sequence). CDR3 size: 14 residues. V trimming: 5 bases; J trimming: 2 bases; junction bases outside the gene matches: 4. The CDR3 DNA reads TGTGCCAGCAGAACCGGGACAGGGGCCTACGAGCAGTACTTC. It yields the protein CASRTGTGAYEQYF. Variable domain in full (rest from reference TRBV5-5 and TRBJ2-7): DAGVTQSPTHLIKTRGQQVTLRCSPISGHKSVSWYQQVLGQGPQFIFQYYEKEERGRGNFPDRFSARQFPNYSSELNVNALLLGDSALYLCASRTGTGAYEQYFGPGTRLTVT.

J is TRBJ2-3 and V is TRBV9; D remains unclear. V lost 0 bases to trimming and J lost 8 bases, with 16 bases between them. Germline lookup yields CDR1 SGDLS and CDR2 YYNGEE. The CDR3 is 15 residues long. Here the CDR3 DNA reads TGTGCCAGCAGCGTAGGTCCCAGTTCACACAGTACGCAGTATTTT. Its translation: CASSVGPSSHSTQYF.

This sequence joins TRBV15 and TRBJ2-1; 7 bases are a match to TRBD2. The CDR3 extends over 14 amino acids. Trimming at V came to 4 bases and at J to 2 bases, leaving 2 bases not matched to a gene. From germline, CDR1 is LNHNV and CDR2 YYDKDF (reference sequence). The CDR3 is CATSTAGAYNEQFF. The CDR3 DNA reads as TGTGCCACCAGCACTGCGGGGGCCTACAATGAGCAGTTCTTC.

The chain combines TRBV6-5 with TRBJ2-2; maybe TRBD2 (6 bases). Germline CDR1 is MNHEY and CDR2 is SVGAGI. Trimming pared 2 bases from V and 7 bases from J, leaving 11 bases between. The CDR3 has 14 amino acids. CDR3 nucleotides: TGTGCCAGCAGTTACGGGACTCAGAGCGGGGAGCTGTTTTTT. Translating it yields CASSYGTQSGELFF.

The rearrangement joins TRBV10-2 to TRBJ1-1, with 8 nucleotides matching TRBD1. This CDR3 is 16 amino acids long. V lost 7 bases and J lost 11; bases outside the gene matches: 21. In germline, CDR1 is WSHSY, CDR2 SAAADI. CDR3 DNA sequence: TGCGCCAGCACCGACCCCCCGCAGGGGGCTACGTTCGGGGCTTTCTTT. Translating it yields CASTDPPQGATFGAFF.

This rearrangement joins TRBV21-1 to TRBJ2-7; the table's D gene call, TRBD1, was not cross checked with the DNA. TRBV21-1 is noted as a pseudogene. The CDR3 sequence is 13 residues long. In nucleotides, the CDR3 is TGTGCCAGCATGGACAGGGGGCTCTACGAGCAGTACTTC. It specifies CASMDRGLYEQYF.

The V and J genes are TRBV5-1 and TRBJ1-2, with D unclear. The V end was cut by 0 bases, the J end by 5 bases, with 8 bases between. Germline CDR1 is SGHRS and CDR2 is YFSETQ. The CDR3 has 13 residues. CDR3 amino acids: CASSLVVQYGYTF. The CDR3 nucleotides read TGCGCCAGCAGCTTGGTGGTACAGTATGGCTACACCTTC.

The V and J genes are TRBV18 and TRBJ1-4, with 7 bases identical to TRBD1. Germline trimming cut 4 bases from V and 8 bases from J; bases unmatched to any gene: 19. CDR1 and CDR2 (germline): KGHSH, LQKENI. This CDR3 region has 18 residues. The CDR3 DNA follows: TGTGCCAGCTCACGGAACACTATGACAGGGCGAGTAGACGAAAAACTGTTTTTT. Encoded protein: CASSRNTMTGRVDEKLFF. Drawing the rest from reference TRBV18 and TRBJ1-4, the complete variable domain is NAGVMQNPRHLVRRRGQEARLRCSPMKGHSHVYWYRQLPEEGLKFMVYLQKENIIDESGMPKERFSAEFPKEGPSILRIQQVVRGDSAAYFCASSRNTMTGRVDEKLFFGSGTQLSVL.

This CDR3 is CSVADRGMGQPQHF. The CDR3 DNA sequence: TGCAGCGTTGCGGACAGGGGGATGGGACAGCCCCAGCATTTT. This chain uses TRBV29-1 with TRBJ1-5, with TRBD1 matching 10 bases. The V and J ends lost 4 bases and 7 bases, in that order; junction bases with no gene match: 7. The germline V gene has CDR1 SQVTM and CDR2 ANQGSEA. The CDR3 covers 14 residues.

The chain uses TRBV7-9 and TRBJ1-5; D ambiguous. This CDR3 has 11 residues. The V gene's germline CDR1 is SEHNR and CDR2 FQNEAQ (reference sequence). V lost 3 bases to trimming and J lost 9 bases, with 6 bases between them. The CDR3: CASSLEGPQHF. Here the CDR3 DNA reads TGTGCCAGCAGCTTGGAGGGGCCCCAGCATTTT.

This chain links TRBV5-5 with TRBJ2-1; TRBD2 is a possible D gene (6 bases). Per the germline V gene, CDR1 is SGHKS and CDR2 is YYEKEE (reference sequence). CDR3 length: 13 residues. Trimming shortened V by 3 bases and J by 4 bases, and 8 bases separated the two germline ends. CDR3: CASSWEVYNEQFF. CDR3 bases: TGTGCCAGCAGCTGGGAGGTATACAATGAGCAGTTCTTC.

The rearrangement joins TRBV15 to TRBJ2-5; no clear D gene. CDR3 length: 14 residues. Per germline, CDR1 LNHNV and CDR2 YYDKDF (reference sequence). The V and J ends lost 0 bases and 3 bases respectively, with 8 bases between them. This chain's CDR3 is CATSRDIVEETQYF. The CDR3 DNA reads as TGTGCCACCAGCAGAGATATTGTAGAAGAGACCCAGTACTTC.